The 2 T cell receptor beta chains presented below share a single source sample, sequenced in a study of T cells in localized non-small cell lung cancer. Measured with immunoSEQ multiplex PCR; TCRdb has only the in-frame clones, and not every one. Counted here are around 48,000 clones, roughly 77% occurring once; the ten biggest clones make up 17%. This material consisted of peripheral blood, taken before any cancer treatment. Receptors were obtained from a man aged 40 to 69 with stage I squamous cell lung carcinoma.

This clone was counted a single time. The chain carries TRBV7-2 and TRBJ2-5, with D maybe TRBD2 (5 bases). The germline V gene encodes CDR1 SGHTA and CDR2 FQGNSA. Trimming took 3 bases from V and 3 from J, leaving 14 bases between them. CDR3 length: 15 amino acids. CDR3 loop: CASSFVGDVEETQYF. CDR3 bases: TGTGCCAGCAGCTTCGTGGGAGACGTCGAAGAGACCCAGTACTTC.

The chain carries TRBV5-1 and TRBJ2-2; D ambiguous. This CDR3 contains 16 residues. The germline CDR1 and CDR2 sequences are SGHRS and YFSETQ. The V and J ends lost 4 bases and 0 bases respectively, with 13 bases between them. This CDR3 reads CASSQTGPTNTGELFF. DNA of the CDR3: TGCGCCAGCAGCCAAACCGGGCCAACGAACACCGGGGAGCTGTTTTTT.